This TCR beta chain was found in a study of CD8 T cells in ankylosing spondylitis. Notes on the study in general: The study looked at matched synovial fluid samples from ankylosing spondylitis patients. Disease-linked clones were reported to be significantly enriched there.

Quantitative barcoded 5'-RACE was used to prepare TCR beta libraries. TCRdb used MiXCR to reprocess the 5' RACE reads, holding one entry per CDR3 protein. The data show approximately 290,000 distinct CDR3 sequences, roughly 20% seen once. Of note for this clonotype: As yet, its antigen is unknown.

Germline V gene sequence: CDR1 SGHTA, CDR2 FQGNSA. V was cut by 5 bases and J by 6 bases, with 11 bases left in between. This CDR3 contains 13 residues. The sequencing sample was made of blood, either unsorted or a sorted T cell fraction (not recorded which). This sequence was found in a female donor with ankylosing spondylitis or in good health (not recorded which). This chain joins TRBV7-2 and TRBJ1-5; TRBD1 might be the D (5 bases). The CDR3 DNA reads TGTGCCAGCAGCGTTGGGACGACTCAGCCCCAGCATTTT. Translated, it gives CASSVGTTQPQHF.